The rows below give T cell receptor beta chains drawn from one sample of a study of human T cells and chemical hapten exposure. MiXCR, run by TCRdb on the RACE reads, gives a single entry per CDR3 protein. The sample has approximately 370,000 distinct CDR3 sequences, 5% to 6.5% seen once. The sample here was whole blood, taken in connection with sensitization to the hapten diphenylcyclopropenone (DPC). Every receptor here comes from a woman younger than 30 with alopecia areata. Some clones in this sample may be carry-over from other donors' samples. The CDR3 runs from the conserved cysteine through the conserved F or W. The order of the fields is V gene, J gene, D gene, clone size, CDR3 length, CDR3 DNA, CDR3 protein. The D gene is left open where the match is weak. For some rows the clone size is stated as once, few or many, or as a class when expanded; others skip it.

TRBV18	TRBJ2-1	-	-	13	TGTGCCAGCTCACCATTGTTTGGGAATGAGCAGTTCTTC	CASSPLFGNEQFF
TRBV7-9	TRBJ1-1	-	-	12	TGTGCCAGCAGCTTAGCACAGGGCATGGCTTTCTTT	CASSLAQGMAFF
TRBV4-3	TRBJ2-5	-	many	13	TGCGCCAGCAGCCAAGCGGGGAAAGAGACCCAGTACTTC	CASSQAGKETQYF
TRBV6-5	TRBJ2-7	TRBD1	-	14	TGTGCCAGCAGCCGACAGGGCATGACCTACGAGCAGTACTTC	CASSRQGMTYEQYF
TRBV2	TRBJ2-1	-	many	15	TGTGCCAGCAGCCTAACAGGGACCAACGGGGGTGAGCAGTTCTTC	CASSLTGTNGGEQFF
TRBV28	TRBJ2-3	-	-	15	TGTGCCAGCAGTTTACCAGGGACTAGCACAGATACGCAGTATTTT	CASSLPGTSTDTQYF
TRBV7-3	TRBJ2-1	-	many	14	TGTGCCAGCAGCCGCGGGGACCATTACAATGAGCAGTTCTTC	CASSRGDHYNEQFF
TRBV6-2/TRBV6-3	TRBJ2-7	-	many	14	TGTGCCAGCAGCCCCACGGATATCAGCTACGAGCAGTACTTC	CASSPTDISYEQYF
TRBV7-4	TRBJ1-2	-	many	13	TGTGCCAGCGTCAGGGAAGGTGGCTATGGCTACACCTTC	CASVREGGYGYTF
TRBV6-5	TRBJ1-6	-	-	15	TGTGCCAGCAGTTACGGGCAGGGGTACAATTCACCCCTCCACTTT	CASSYGQGYNSPLHF
TRBV20-1	TRBJ2-4	-	many	13	TGCAGTGCTAGAGGGGAAGCCAAAAACATTCAGTACTTC	CSARGEAKNIQYF
TRBV20-1	TRBJ2-3	TRBD2	-	14	TGCAGTGCGCAGATGGCAGCGGGGGGGCTTACGCAGTATTTT	CSAQMAAGGLTQYF
TRBV6-2/TRBV6-3	TRBJ2-7	-	-	13	TGTGCCAGCGTGGGCAGAGAGACCTACGAGCAGTACTTC	CASVGRETYEQYF
TRBV29-1	TRBJ2-1	-	many	16	TGCAGCGTTGAAGAAGGCGGCCCCCTCGCGTACAATGAGCAGTTCTTC	CSVEEGGPLAYNEQFF